Presented here are 25 T cell receptor beta chains from one specimen sequenced in a study of blood T cells in healthy people across ages. Alongside a J-beta primer mix, a sample-barcoded 5' primer served in a second PCR lasting roughly 6 to 12 cycles. One entry per CDR3 protein, called by TCRdb with MiXCR from the 5' RACE reads. The sample lists 1.5 million to 2 million distinct CDR3 sequences, 40% to 55% occurring once. The sequenced sample consisted of blood. These TCRs come from a woman between 40 and 55 years old in good health.

J is TRBJ1-1 and V is TRBV5-6; no clear D gene. This CDR3 is built from 14 residues. Trimming removed 5 bases at V and 1 base at J, with 12 bases between. Germline values: CDR1 SGHDT, CDR2 YYEEEE. The CDR3 nucleotides read TGTGCCAGCAGTCCTGGACCGGCGAACACTGAAGCTTTCTTT. Protein product: CASSPGPANTEAFF.

This clonotype has a handful of counts. V usage is TRBV10-3 and J usage is TRBJ2-1; 8 bases are shared with TRBD1. V lost 8 bases to trimming and J lost 4 bases; unmatched junction nucleotides: 1. Per germline, CDR1 ENHRY and CDR2 SYGVKD. CDR3 length equals 12 residues. CDR3 residues: CAIGDRYNEQFF. The CDR3 DNA sequence: TGTGCCATCGGGGACAGGTACAATGAGCAGTTCTTC.

This chain connects TRBV20-1 to TRBJ2-1, with 7 bases lining up with TRBD2. With 7 bases clipped from V and 5 bases from J, the junction kept 11 bases outside the gene matches. This CDR3 is 14 amino acids long. Germline loops: CDR1 DFQATT, CDR2 SNEGSKA (reference sequence). The CDR3 DNA is TGCAGTGGCCCTCGGGGCGGGAGCCACAATGAGCAGTTCTTC. This gives the protein CSGPRGGSHNEQFF.

This clonotype has more than one count but fewer than ten. The V gene is TRBV7-2, the J gene TRBJ1-2; D remains ambiguous. Germline-derived CDR1 and CDR2 are SGHTA and FQGNSA. The CDR3 spans 16 residues. Trimming took 1 base from V and 2 from J, leaving 14 bases between them. CDR3 coding DNA: TGTGCCAGCAGCTTAGGAGGGAGGACGGGGAACTATGGCTACACCTTC. Its translation: CASSLGGRTGNYGYTF.

The chain has TRBV7-2 and TRBJ1-1; D remains ambiguous. Germline CDR1 is SGHTA and CDR2 is FQGNSA. The CDR3 is 14 residues long. V was pared by 1 base and J by 10 bases, with 16 bases between. In DNA, the CDR3 is TGTGCCAGCAGCTTAGTGGCCGCTAGAGACACAGCTTTCTTT. It codes for CASSLVAARDTAFF.

This clonotype is a singleton in its sample. The chain recombines TRBV9 with TRBJ2-7; D unclear. CDR3 size: 14 residues. V lost 5 bases and J 7 bases, leaving 19 bases between the germline ends. Germline V gene data show CDR1 as SGDLS and CDR2 as YYNGEE. CDR3 region: CASSPPVPYNEQYF. In DNA form, the CDR3 reads TGTGCCAGCAGTCCACCGGTCCCTTACAATGAGCAGTACTTC.

V gene TRBV9 combines with J gene TRBJ2-2; a possible D gene is TRBD2 (6 bases). Germline loops: CDR1 SGDLS, CDR2 YYNGEE. The CDR3 runs to 13 residues. Deletions cut 3 bases from V and 8 bases from J, with 11 bases between. CDR3 region: CASSGTSQGELFF. The CDR3, as DNA: TGTGCCAGCAGCGGTACTAGCCAGGGGGAGCTGTTTTTT.

The chain recombines TRBV19 with TRBJ2-3; perhaps TRBD1 as D (6 bases). Per germline, CDR1 LNHDA and CDR2 SQIVND (reference sequence). This CDR3 has 14 amino acids. V lost 4 bases to trimming and J lost 8 bases, with 16 bases between them. The CDR3 nucleotides are TGTGCCAGTAGTAACAGACAGGCCCAAGGTACGCAGTATTTT. This sequence encodes CASSNRQAQGTQYF.

The chain is built from TRBV20-1 and TRBJ2-1, with a possible D match to TRBD2 (5 bases). Germline V gene lookup returns CDR1 DFQATT and CDR2 SNEGSKA (reference sequence). The CDR3 spans 11 residues. The V end was cut by 0 bases, the J end by 14 bases, with 11 bases between. CDR3 in DNA: TGCAGTGCTAGAGATCGGGATAAGGAGTTCTTC. This codes for CSARDRDKEFF.

The chain is built from TRBV28 and TRBJ1-2, with D perhaps TRBD1 (5 bases). The length of the CDR3 is 14 residues. V dropped 6 bases and J dropped 4 bases, with 15 bases sitting between them. Germline V gives CDR1 MDHEN, CDR2 SYDVKM. The CDR3 nucleotides are TGTGCCAGCAGGCCCCCGGACAAGCCCTATGGCTACACCTTC. This encodes CASRPPDKPYGYTF.

This clonotype was found a few times. The V and J genes are TRBV6-5 and TRBJ1-2; possible D gene TRBD1, 6 bases. Trimming took 1 base from V and 4 from J, leaving 25 bases between them. CDR3 length equals 19 residues. Per germline, CDR1 MNHEY and CDR2 SVGAGI. CDR3 amino acids: CASSYFSGTTIPVLYGYTF. As DNA, the CDR3 is TGTGCCAGCAGTTACTTTTCCGGGACAACAATCCCGGTCCTCTATGGCTACACCTTC.

This clonotype was detected only once. This chain joins TRBV29-1 and TRBJ2-1; the match to TRBD2 covers 9 bases. The end of the DNA is better explained by TRBJ2-7, so the J call may be wrong. Germline loops: CDR1 SQVTM, CDR2 ANQGSEA. CDR3 length: 14 amino acids. This CDR3 reads CSVARSGGYNEQYF. The CDR3 DNA is TGCAGCGTTGCCCGTAGCGGGGGCTACAATGAGCAGTACTTC.

The genes are TRBV28 and TRBJ1-1, with a possible D match to TRBD1 (5 bases). The germline V gene has CDR1 MDHEN and CDR2 SYDVKM. V lost 7 bases to trimming and J lost 4 bases, with 10 bases between them. The CDR3 is 12 residues long. CDR3 loop: CASTGGGTEAFF. CDR3 bases: TGTGCCAGCACGGGGGGGGGCACTGAAGCTTTCTTT.

About this clonotype: This may stem from a read error, because a much larger clone lies one nucleotide away. The chain joins TRBV20-1 to TRBJ2-1; maybe TRBD2 (5 bases). The V end was cut by 6 bases, the J end by 13 bases, with 16 bases between. The CDR3 extends over 11 amino acids. Germline assignment: CDR1 DFQATT and CDR2 SNEGSKA (reference sequence). The chain's CDR3 is CSALVEETQFF. As DNA, the CDR3 is TGCAGTGCACTAGTAGAAGAGACCCAGTTCTTC.

This clonotype has a handful of counts. The genes are TRBV28 and TRBJ2-7; no clear D. This CDR3 contains 12 residues. Deletions cut 1 base from V and 6 bases from J, with 7 bases between. CDR1 MDHEN and CDR2 SYDVKM come from the germline V gene. CDR3 sequence reads: CASSLSGLEQYF. The CDR3 bases are TGTGCCAGCAGTTTATCTGGGCTCGAGCAGTACTTC. The entire variable domain, with the rest obtained from reference TRBV28 and TRBJ2-7, is as follows: DVKVTQSSRYLVKRTGEKVFLECVQDMDHENMFWYRQDPGLGLRLIYFSYDVKMKEKGDIPEGYSVSREKKERFSLILESASTNQTSMYLCASSLSGLEQYFGPGTRLTVT.

This chain links TRBV7-8 with TRBJ2-5; 7 bases are a match to TRBD1. The germline gives CDR1 SGHVS, CDR2 FQNEAQ. The CDR3 is 20 residues long. The V gene end was trimmed by 1 base and the J gene end by 3 bases; junction bases not matched to a gene: 20. For the CDR3, the DNA is TGTGCCAGCAGCTTAGTTATTCGGGGAACCGGGACAGCCACAAAAGAGACCCAGTACTTC. This gives the protein CASSLVIRGTGTATKETQYF.

The chain combines TRBV20-1 with TRBJ1-2; 8 bases fit TRBD1. CDR1 is DFQATT, CDR2 SNEGSKA, per germline (reference sequence). The CDR3 is 14 amino acids. V lost 5 bases and J lost 0; bases outside the gene matches: 5. The CDR3 DNA follows: TGCAGTGCTGGGCGACAGGGGACTAACTATGGCTACACCTTC. It encodes CSAGRQGTNYGYTF.

The chain uses TRBV4-2 and TRBJ2-7; TRBD1 matches at 7 bases. The germline V gene encodes CDR1 LGHNA and CDR2 YNFKEQ. V lost 1 base, J lost 7 bases, and 4 bases stayed unmatched. The CDR3 has 13 residues. CDR3 sequence: CASSQARDREQYF. The CDR3, as DNA: TGTGCCAGCAGCCAAGCCAGGGACAGAGAGCAGTACTTC.

The genes are TRBV4-1 and TRBJ2-2; tentative D call: TRBD2 (6 bases). The CDR3 sequence is 15 residues long. The V gene's germline CDR1 is MGHRA and CDR2 YSYEKL. Between the trimmed V and J ends, which lost 1 base and 5 bases, there was a span of 11 bases. CDR3 region: CASSQGGAGTGELFF. CDR3 nucleotides: TGCGCCAGCAGCCAAGGAGGGGCGGGGACCGGGGAGCTGTTTTTT.

This sequence joins TRBV9 and TRBJ1-2, with TRBD1 matching 7 bases. The CDR3 contains 17 residues. Germline assignment: CDR1 SGDLS and CDR2 YYNGEE. V lost 4 bases, J lost 0 bases, and 12 bases stayed unmatched. CDR3 DNA: TGTGCCAGCAGCTCAAAGCCCGGGGACAGAGCTAACTATGGCTACACCTTC. Its translation: CASSSKPGDRANYGYTF.

The chain uses TRBV28 and TRBJ2-1; D is unresolved. CDR1 is MDHEN, CDR2 SYDVKM, per germline. The CDR3 length is 13 residues. The ends were cut back, 7 bases at V and 1 base at J, with 8 bases in the middle. The DNA of the CDR3 is TGTGCCAGCAAAGCCAGGTCCTACAATGAGCAGTTCTTC. Its protein product is CASKARSYNEQFF.

The CDR3 sequence is CASSYGLVGGVDEQFF. In DNA, the CDR3 is TGTGCCAGCAGCTACGGACTAGTGGGGGGGGTCGATGAGCAGTTCTTC. V and J are TRBV7-2 and TRBJ2-1; 7 bases map to TRBD2. V lost 4 bases and J lost 8; bases outside the gene matches: 14. Germline CDR1 and CDR2: SGHTA and FQGNSA. This CDR3 has 16 residues.

V is TRBV4-1 and J is TRBJ2-4; the match to TRBD2 covers 14 bases. Germline-derived CDR1 and CDR2 are MGHRA and YSYEKL. This CDR3 spans 17 amino acids. J gave up 1 base and V 4 bases, and 3 bases lay outside the gene matches. CDR3 amino acids: CASSLGLAGVAKNIQYF. The CDR3 DNA reads as TGCGCCAGCAGCCTGGGACTAGCGGGGGTCGCCAAAAACATTCAGTACTTC.

This chain links TRBV7-2 with TRBJ2-5; 8 nucleotides line up with TRBD2. The CDR3 spans 17 residues. The V and J ends lost 1 base and 2 bases, in that order; junction bases with no gene match: 9. CDR1 and CDR2 (germline): SGHTA, FQGNSA. The CDR3 region is CASSLEVVGGGQETQYF. The CDR3 region has the DNA TGTGCCAGCAGCTTAGAGGTCGTTGGCGGGGGGCAAGAGACCCAGTACTTC.

The J gene is TRBJ2-5, the V gene TRBV11-2; D call uncertain. Germline V gene lookup returns CDR1 SGHAT and CDR2 FQNNGV. This CDR3 spans 15 amino acids. Between the trimmed V and J ends, which lost 5 bases and 0 bases, there was a span of 13 bases. CDR3 region: CASSPLGLDQETQYF. Here the CDR3 DNA reads TGTGCCAGCAGCCCACTTGGTCTAGACCAAGAGACCCAGTACTTC.